A single sample is the source of the 20 T cell receptor beta chains below, sequenced in a study of T cells in Graves' hyperthyroidism and ophthalmopathy. There were TCR beta CDR3 regions amplified from RNA transcripts. First-round RT-PCR with HTBI primers amplified the TCR CDR3 region. TCRdb re-analysed the multiplex PCR reads in MiXCR, keeping a single row per CDR3 protein. Altogether some 490,000 distinct CDR3 sequences are present, about 15% being singletons, with the ten largest covering approximately 30%. Sequenced: blood. The receptors stem from a woman aged 30 to 39 with Graves' ophthalmopathy.

This clonotype was found many times. The rearrangement uses TRBV7-2 and TRBJ2-3; D gene uncertain. Trimming took off 3 bases at V and 5 bases at J, with 6 bases between the two ends. CDR1 and CDR2 from the germline V gene are SGHTA and FQGNSA. The CDR3 runs 12 residues. The CDR3 region has the DNA TGTGCCAGCAGCTTTTTTGGAGATACGCAGTATTTT. It codes for CASSFFGDTQYF.

This clonotype was counted between two and nine times. The gene calls are TRBV20-1 and TRBJ2-7; the D gene is possibly TRBD2 (6 bases). Looked up from germline, CDR1 is DFQATT and CDR2 is SNEGSKA (reference sequence). Trimming cost V 6 bases and J 9 bases, with 12 bases left between them. The CDR3 extends over 10 amino acids. The CDR3 bases are TGCAGTGCAGAAGGAGGGTGGCAGTACTTC. Translation gives CSAEGGWQYF.

This clonotype was seen repeatedly, ten times or more. The chain recombines TRBV11-3 with TRBJ2-1; no clear D. This CDR3 has 14 residues. Looked up from germline, CDR1 is SGHNT and CDR2 is YENEEA. V was pared by 1 base and J by 10 bases, with 14 bases between. Here the CDR3 reads CASSLAVRLGEQFF. DNA for the CDR3: TGTGCCAGCAGCTTAGCTGTCAGGCTTGGAGAGCAGTTCTTC. Filled out from reference TRBV11-3 and TRBJ2-1, the complete variable domain reads EAGVVQSPRYKIIEKKQPVAFWCNPISGHNTLYWYLQNLGQGPELLIRYENEEAVDDSQLPKDRFSAERLKGVDSTLKIQPAELGDSAVYLCASSLAVRLGEQFFGPGTRLTVL.

The chain links TRBV28 to TRBJ2-7; no clear D. Per the germline V gene, CDR1 is MDHEN and CDR2 is SYDVKM. CDR3 size: 15 residues. The germline V and J ends were trimmed by 6 bases and 0 bases, with 15 bases remaining between them. CDR3 in DNA: TGTGCCAGCAGCCCCACGGTCCAGACCTCCTACGAGCAGTACTTC. Translated: CASSPTVQTSYEQYF.

At least ten counts were recorded for this clonotype. The chain combines TRBV14 with TRBJ2-1, with 9 bases fitting TRBD1. The J segment lost 4 bases and the V segment lost 4 bases, leaving 8 bases of the junction unmatched. The germline CDR1 and CDR2 sequences are SGHDN and FVKESK. The CDR3 totals 16 residues. CDR3 bases: TGTGCCAGCAGCCTCACCGGGACAGGGTCTTACAATGAGCAGTTCTTC. Translation gives CASSLTGTGSYNEQFF. The full variable domain, completed using reference TRBV14 and TRBJ2-1, is EAGVTQFPSHSVIEKGQTVTLRCDPISGHDNLYWYRRVMGKEIKFLLHFVKESKQDESGMPNNRFLAERTGGTYSTLKVQPAELEDSGVYFCASSLTGTGSYNEQFFGPGTRLTVL.

The gene calls are TRBV24-1 and TRBJ2-5; D is undetermined. The germline V gene has CDR1 KGHDR and CDR2 SFDVKD. The CDR3 has 14 residues. The V end lost 4 bases, the J end lost 0 bases, and 8 bases lay between the germline ends. The CDR3 DNA is TGTGCCACCAGTGAAGCGTCGAACCAAGAGACCCAGTACTTC. Amino acids: CATSEASNQETQYF.

In its sample, this clonotype was seen many times. This chain uses TRBV18 with TRBJ2-7, with 7 positions matching TRBD1. CDR1 KGHSH and CDR2 LQKENI come from the germline V gene. CDR3 length: 14 residues. With 4 bases clipped from V and 4 bases from J, the junction kept 7 bases outside the gene matches. CDR3 loop: CASSLPGQTYEQYF. CDR3 nucleotides: TGTGCCAGCTCACTCCCGGGACAGACATACGAGCAGTACTTC.

This clonotype was seen many times. V usage is TRBV27 and J usage is TRBJ2-1; 11 nucleotides agree with TRBD2. CDR1 is MNHEY, CDR2 SMNVEV, per germline (reference sequence). J gave up 8 bases and V 5 bases, and 5 bases lay outside the gene matches. CDR3 size: 14 residues. CDR3: CASSTPSGRYEQFF. CDR3 nucleotides: TGTGCCAGCAGTACCCCTAGCGGGAGGTATGAGCAGTTCTTC.

V gene TRBV12-3 or TRBV12-4 combines with J gene TRBJ2-1; TRBD2 aligns across 14 bases. V shed 8 bases, J shed 7 bases, and the junction held 4 bases outside the gene matches. The CDR3 is 14 residues long. The CDR3 loop reads CASGGTSGRNEQFF. CDR3 bases: TGTGCCAGCGGAGGGACTAGCGGGAGAAATGAGCAGTTCTTC.

A note on this clonotype: Since a much larger clone is just one base distant, this may be a read error. The chain couples TRBV5-5 to TRBJ2-7, with 8 nucleotides matching TRBD1. With V trimmed by 2 bases and J by 3 bases, 10 bases remained unmatched. This CDR3 region has 16 residues. CDR1 is SGHKS and CDR2 is YYEKEE in the germline V gene (reference sequence). For the CDR3, the DNA is TGTGCCAGCAGCTTAAGTGCCGTGACAGGGGACTACGAGCAGTACTTC. Translation: CASSLSAVTGDYEQYF.

This clonotype has a handful of counts. The chain couples TRBV6-1 to TRBJ2-7; a weak D match, TRBD1 (6 bases). V lost 5 bases, J lost 4 bases, and 9 bases lay in between. This CDR3 is 12 amino acids long. Per the germline V gene, CDR1 is MNHNS and CDR2 is SASEGT. The CDR3 reads CASSTGFYEQYF. The CDR3 DNA reads TGTGCCAGCAGTACAGGGTTTTACGAGCAGTACTTC.

At least ten counts were recorded for this clonotype. The genes are TRBV6-2 or TRBV6-3 and TRBJ2-7; no clear D gene. Looked up from germline, CDR1 is MNHEY and CDR2 is SVGEGT. V was cut by 5 bases and J by 5 bases, with 4 bases left in between. CDR3 length: 10 residues. The CDR3 region has the DNA TGTGCCAGCAGTAGCCACGAGCAGTACTTC. Its protein is CASSSHEQYF.

This clonotype appeared a few times. This chain joins TRBV18 and TRBJ1-2; TRBD1 matches 8 bases. The CDR3 is made up of 15 amino acids. The J segment lost 3 bases and the V segment lost 3 bases, leaving 6 bases of the junction unmatched. CDR1 and CDR2 from the germline V gene are KGHSH and LQKENI. This CDR3 reads CASSPAGGSYYGYTF. The CDR3 nucleotides are TGTGCCAGCTCACCTGCAGGGGGCTCCTACTATGGCTACACCTTC.

V and J are TRBV19 and TRBJ2-1; either TRBD1 or TRBD2 may supply D (5 bases each). CDR1 is LNHDA, CDR2 SQIVND, per germline (reference sequence). The CDR3 runs 15 residues. The V end was cut by 8 bases, the J end by 0 bases, with 14 bases between. CDR3 sequence reads: CASLGDGSSYNEQFF. In DNA form, the CDR3 reads TGTGCCAGTTTAGGGGACGGTAGCTCCTACAATGAGCAGTTCTTC.

As regards this clonotype: A much larger clone is a single base away; this may be a read error. The rearrangement links TRBV28 to TRBJ2-1; 12 nucleotides agree with TRBD2. With 4 bases clipped from V and 6 bases from J, the junction kept 10 bases outside the gene matches. Germline loops: CDR1 MDHEN, CDR2 SYDVKM. The CDR3 is 17 residues long. The CDR3 here is CASSSHSGLAGSNEQFF. The CDR3 DNA reads TGTGCCAGCAGTTCCCACTCCGGACTAGCGGGAAGCAATGAGCAGTTCTTC.

This clonotype showed up many times. The rearrangement links TRBV11-2 to TRBJ1-2, with D perhaps matching TRBD1 (6 bases). The length of the CDR3 is 14 residues. The V and J ends lost 3 bases and 3 bases respectively, with 11 bases between them. The germline CDR1 and CDR2 sequences are SGHAT and FQNNGV. For the CDR3, the DNA is TGTGCCAGCAGCTTCAGGGGAGGGTACTATGGCTACACCTTC. This translates into CASSFRGGYYGYTF. Drawing the rest from reference TRBV11-2 and TRBJ1-2, the complete variable domain is EAGVAQSPRYKIIEKRQSVAFWCNPISGHATLYWYQQILGQGPKLLIQFQNNGVVDDSQLPKDRFSAERLKGVDSTLKIQPAKLEDSAVYLCASSFRGGYYGYTFGSGTRLTVV.

The V call is TRBV29-1, the J call TRBJ1-2; the match to TRBD1 covers 9 bases. This CDR3 is built from 16 residues. V trimming: 0 bases; J trimming: 4 bases; junction bases outside the gene matches: 9. The germline V gene encodes CDR1 SQVTM and CDR2 ANQGSEA. In DNA form, the CDR3 reads TGCAGCGTTGAAGATCACGGGACAGGGATCTTCTATGGCTACACCTTC. Translation: CSVEDHGTGIFYGYTF.

The chain recombines TRBV19 with TRBJ2-3; D is ambiguous. V gave up 1 base and J gave up 5 bases, with 7 bases separating them. The germline CDR1 and CDR2 sequences are LNHDA and SQIVND (reference sequence). This CDR3 comprises 13 residues. The CDR3 nucleotides read TGTGCCAGTAGTATAGTACCGAGAGATACGCAGTATTTT. Protein product: CASSIVPRDTQYF.

CDR3 region: CASSVRTNNEQFF. The CDR3 DNA reads TGTGCCAGCAGCGTAAGGACCAACAATGAGCAGTTCTTC. The chain couples TRBV9 to TRBJ2-1; D is ambiguous. The V gene's germline CDR1 is SGDLS and CDR2 YYNGEE. Trimming left V 1 base short and J 5 bases short, with 7 bases between. The CDR3 covers 13 residues.

This clonotype was detected ten times or more. The CDR3 is CASSARDRGPETQYF. The CDR3 DNA follows: TGTGCCAGCAGCGCCCGAGACAGGGGACCAGAGACCCAGTACTTC. The rearrangement links TRBV11-2 to TRBJ2-5; 8 bases line up with TRBD1. The germline gives CDR1 SGHAT, CDR2 FQNNGV. The CDR3 totals 15 residues. The trim removed 5 bases at V and 4 bases at J, leaving 9 bases unmatched.